This is a list of T cell receptor beta chains from one sample in a study of OX40 agonist ivuxolimab in advanced cancers. Clones were read by immunoSEQ multiplex PCR, and TCRdb kept only the in-frame ones, dropping some. Counted here are approximately 58,000 clones, 80% to 90% occurring once; the ten biggest clones make up 0.76%. Sequenced material: CD4+ or CD8+ T cells sorted from blood, taken in a trial of the OX40 agonist ivuxolimab. The receptors come from an adult with an advanced solid tumor such as melanoma, head and neck, liver or kidney cancer. CDR3s include the opening cysteine and the closing phenylalanine or tryptophan. D genes are given only for firm matches. For some rows the clone size is stated as once, few or many, or as a class when expanded; others skip it.

d_gene	v_gene	abundance	j_gene	CDR3aa	CDR3nt
TRBD1	TRBV18	once	TRBJ1-4	CASSPGTAYNEKLFF	TGTGCCAGCTCACCCGGGACAGCATATAATGAAAAACTGTTTTTT
-	TRBV11-2	-	TRBJ2-1	CASSLGAYNEQFF	TGTGCCAGCAGCTTAGGGGCCTACAATGAGCAGTTCTTC
-	TRBV5-1	-	TRBJ1-1	CASSLTLLGTEAFF	TGCGCCAGCAGCTTGACCCTACTTGGCACTGAAGCTTTCTTT
TRBD2	TRBV5-4	-	TRBJ2-3	CASSTGLAGGSDTQYF	TGTGCCAGCAGCACCGGACTAGCGGGAGGGTCAGATACGCAGTATTTT
-	TRBV11-3	-	TRBJ2-2	CASSLGTEYTGELFF	TGTGCCAGCAGCCTAGGGACTGAATACACCGGGGAGCTGTTTTTT
-	TRBV30	-	TRBJ2-3	CAWSTDTQYF	TGTGCCTGGAGCACAGATACGCAGTATTTT
-	TRBV6-5	-	TRBJ2-2	CASSYAGTGELFF	TGTGCCAGCAGTTACGCAGGAACCGGGGAGCTGTTTTTT
-	TRBV15	-	TRBJ2-5	CATSSFETQYF	TGTGCCACCAGCTCGTTTGAGACCCAGTACTTC
TRBD2	TRBV5-1	-	TRBJ2-7	CASSSGTRKAYEQYF	TGCGCCAGCAGCTCGGGGACTAGGAAAGCCTACGAGCAGTACTTC
TRBD2	TRBV11-2	-	TRBJ2-2	CASSLTGRAGTGELFF	TGTGCCAGCAGCTTAACCGGGAGGGCCGGCACCGGGGAGCTGTTTTTT
TRBD1	TRBV15	-	TRBJ1-1	CATSREGDRGLGTEAFF	TGTGCCACCAGCAGAGAGGGGGACAGGGGGCTGGGCACTGAAGCTTTCTTT
TRBD2	TRBV18	-	TRBJ2-2	CASSPRLADTGELFF	TGTGCCAGCTCACCACGCCTAGCGGACACCGGGGAGCTGTTTTTT
-	TRBV7-6	-	TRBJ2-5	CASSLGTTQETQYF	TGTGCCAGCAGCTTAGGGACAACCCAAGAGACCCAGTACTTC
-	TRBV14	-	TRBJ2-7	CASSLYDWYEQYF	TGTGCCAGCAGCCTATACGATTGGTACGAGCAGTACTTC
TRBD1	TRBV9	-	TRBJ2-2	CASSVGTGTVGELFF	TGTGCCAGCAGCGTAGGGACAGGCACGGTCGGGGAGCTGTTTTTT
-	TRBV11-2	-	TRBJ2-2	CASSLTGYTGELFF	TGTGCCAGCAGCTTAACGGGGTACACCGGGGAGCTGTTTTTT
TRBD1	TRBV5-1	-	TRBJ2-2	CASSNRQGANTGELFF	TGCGCCAGCAGCAACCGACAGGGGGCGAACACCGGGGAGCTGTTTTTT
-	TRBV5-4	-	TRBJ2-7	CASSLPGDTYEQYF	TGTGCCAGCAGCTTGCCCGGGGACACCTACGAGCAGTACTTC
-	TRBV5-6	-	TRBJ2-5	CASIFRGVETQYF	TGTGCCAGCATTTTCAGAGGGGTAGAGACCCAGTACTTC
TRBD2	TRBV27	-	TRBJ2-7	CASRGSGPYEQYF	TGTGCCAGCAGGGGTAGCGGGCCGTACGAGCAGTACTTC
-	TRBV6-5	-	TRBJ2-1	CASRSIGLNEQFF	TGTGCCAGCAGGAGTATAGGGTTGAATGAGCAGTTCTTC
-	TRBV7-8	-	TRBJ1-3	CASSLEGSSGNTIYF	TGTGCCAGCAGCTTAGAGGGCTCCTCTGGAAACACCATATATTTT
TRBD2	TRBV18	-	TRBJ2-1	CASSRAGGRNEQFF	TGTGCCAGCTCACGAGCGGGAGGGAGGAATGAGCAGTTCTTC
-	TRBV11-2	-	TRBJ1-6	CASSTQVYSPLHF	TGTGCCAGCAGCACACAGGTTTATTCACCCCTCCACTTT
-	TRBV6-1	-	TRBJ2-5	CASSELLGETQYF	TGTGCCAGCAGTGAACTGCTGGGAGAGACCCAGTACTTC
-	TRBV9	-	TRBJ2-7	CASSVGAGPYEQYF	TGTGCCAGCAGCGTAGGAGCGGGTCCCTACGAGCAGTACTTC
TRBD2	TRBV28	few	TRBJ2-1	CASSPRGLAGGNEQFF	TGTGCCAGCAGTCCCCGGGGACTAGCGGGTGGTAATGAGCAGTTCTTC
TRBD2	TRBV28	-	TRBJ2-7	CASSLHSGRFDEQYF	TGTGCCAGCAGTTTACATAGCGGGAGGTTTGACGAGCAGTACTTC
TRBD2	TRBV10-2	once	TRBJ2-5	CASSETGTSAGETQYF	TGCGCCAGCAGTGAGACCGGGACTAGCGCCGGAGAGACCCAGTACTTC
-	TRBV7-2	-	TRBJ2-2	CASSFEGRNTGELFF	TGTGCCAGCAGCTTTGAGGGGCGGAACACCGGGGAGCTGTTTTTT
TRBD2	TRBV5-1	-	TRBJ2-3	CASSPGLAGGNTDTQYF	TGCGCCAGCAGCCCGGGACTAGCGGGAGGGAACACAGATACGCAGTATTTT
TRBD2	TRBV27	-	TRBJ2-7	CATKDGAGGDEQYF	TGTGCCACGAAGGACGGTGCGGGAGGCGACGAGCAGTACTTC
TRBD2	TRBV5-4	-	TRBJ2-7	CASSLPGLAESYEQYF	TGTGCCAGCAGCTTGCCCGGACTAGCGGAATCCTACGAGCAGTACTTC
-	TRBV30	few	TRBJ1-1	CAWSVRVNTEAFF	TGTGCCTGGAGTGTACGTGTGAACACTGAAGCTTTCTTT
-	TRBV9	once	TRBJ2-3	CASSVRGTASTDTQYF	TGTGCCAGCAGCGTGCGAGGGACTGCTAGCACAGATACGCAGTATTTT
TRBD2	TRBV15	-	TRBJ2-1	CATSRSPTGAGGYRNEQFF	TGTGCCACCAGCAGATCTCCCACCGGAGCGGGAGGATATCGCAATGAGCAGTTCTTC
TRBD2	TRBV19	once	TRBJ2-7	CASSTTSGRGEQYF	TGTGCCAGTAGTACCACTAGCGGGAGAGGCGAGCAGTACTTC
-	TRBV7-2	-	TRBJ2-3	CASSLGGGFADTQYF	TGTGCCAGCAGCTTAGGCGGCGGCTTTGCAGATACGCAGTATTTT
-	TRBV9	once	TRBJ2-2	CASSVVVGSAAGELFF	TGTGCCAGCAGCGTAGTGGTCGGGAGCGCGGCCGGGGAGCTGTTTTTT
-	TRBV5-1	-	TRBJ2-7	CASSLASESYEQYF	TGCGCCAGCAGCTTGGCTAGCGAATCCTACGAGCAGTACTTC
-	TRBV30	-	TRBJ1-6	CGLMTVANSPLHF	TGTGGCCTCATGACAGTTGCAAATTCACCCCTCCACTTT
-	TRBV29-1	once	TRBJ2-3	CSAYWGQGADTQYF	TGCAGCGCCTACTGGGGGCAGGGAGCAGATACGCAGTATTTT
-	TRBV29-1	-	TRBJ2-3	CSEGGGPGDTQYF	TGCAGCGAGGGGGGCGGACCCGGGGATACGCAGTATTTT
TRBD1	TRBV6-4	-	TRBJ2-3	CASSVDRGPTDTQYF	TGTGCCAGCAGTGTCGACAGGGGCCCTACAGATACGCAGTATTTT
-	TRBV11-3	-	TRBJ2-1	CASSLEVGSGSYNEQFF	TGTGCCAGCAGCTTAGAAGTCGGTAGCGGATCCTACAATGAGCAGTTCTTC
TRBD1	TRBV5-5	-	TRBJ2-7	CASSLDGTARYF	TGTGCCAGCAGCTTGGATGGGACAGCCAGGTACTTC
TRBD2	TRBV5-1	-	TRBJ2-3	CASSLPGTSGRTDTQYF	TGCGCCAGCAGCTTGCCCGGGACTAGCGGCAGGACAGATACGCAGTATTTT
TRBD1	TRBV28	-	TRBJ2-5	CASSRAGQGARETQYF	TGTGCCAGCAGTCGAGCGGGACAGGGGGCGCGGGAGACCCAGTACTTC
-	TRBV10-3	-	TRBJ2-1	CAISPNSGTYNEQFF	TGTGCCATCAGTCCGAATAGCGGAACATACAATGAGCAGTTCTTC
-	TRBV7-2	-	TRBJ2-7	CASRGAVSYEQYF	TGTGCCAGCAGGGGTGCGGTAAGTTACGAGCAGTACTTC